This TCR beta chain was observed in a study of blood T cell repertoires in COVID-19. Produced via immunoSEQ multiplex PCR; TCRdb's table is partial and in-frame only. The sample has roughly 200,000 clones, nearly 90% seen once; the top ten hold approximately 2.5%. Sequencing was done on a sample of PBMCs or T cells enriched from blood (not recorded which). The receptor's source is a woman aged 35 to 49 with acute COVID-19.

The CDR3 loop reads CASSLGLAGGRQETQYF. The DNA of the CDR3 is TGTGCCAGCAGCCTGGGACTAGCGGGAGGGCGTCAAGAGACCCAGTACTTC. The chain couples TRBV13 to TRBJ2-5; 16 bases are a match to TRBD2. The CDR3 is made up of 17 amino acids. From germline, CDR1 is PRHDT and CDR2 FYEKMQ (reference sequence). The J segment lost 2 bases and the V segment lost 5 bases, leaving 5 bases of the junction unmatched.